These T cell receptor beta chains were read from a single sample in a study of blood T cells in healthy people across ages. From the 5' RACE reads, TCRdb called clonotypes with MiXCR, one entry per CDR3 protein. Among fewer than 1 million distinct CDR3 sequences, roughly 44% were seen once, and the ten largest hold around 21%. Sequencing was performed on blood. Receptors were obtained from a man between 60 and 75 years old in good health. CDR3s include the opening cysteine and the closing phenylalanine or tryptophan. Each record gives: CDR3 length, D gene, J gene, clone size, V gene, CDR3 DNA, CDR3 protein. A D gene is named only where the DNA matches it firmly. Clone size, where shown, is once, few, many, or a class for clones that have expanded.

length: 15; D: -; J: TRBJ2-2; size: once; V: TRBV7-2; DNA: TGTGCCAGCAGCTACGGGACGTCGTCTGCCGGGGAGCTGTTTTTT; CDR3: CASSYGTSSAGELFF
length: 14; D: TRBD2; J: TRBJ2-3; size: few; V: TRBV6-2/TRBV6-3; DNA: TGTGCCAGCAGCCTAGCGGGGGCACCTCTGGCGCAGTATTTT; CDR3: CASSLAGAPLAQYF
length: 15; D: -; J: TRBJ1-1; size: few; V: TRBV6-1; DNA: TGTGCCAGCCTAAGTATAGGAGGGAGAGTCACTGAAGCTTTCTTT; CDR3: CASLSIGGRVTEAFF
length: 14; D: -; J: TRBJ2-1; size: -; V: TRBV10-3; DNA: TGTGCCATCAGTGAGGGGCAGGTAGACAATGAGCAGTTCTTC; CDR3: CAISEGQVDNEQFF
length: 15; D: -; J: TRBJ1-2; size: once; V: TRBV10-3; DNA: TGTGCCATCAGTGAGGGGGGGGGCCGAGGCTATGGCTACACCTTC; CDR3: CAISEGGGRGYGYTF
length: 14; D: TRBD1; J: TRBJ2-3; size: -; V: TRBV2; DNA: TGTGCCAGCAGTGAGGACAGGTCTGTAGATACGCAGTATTTT; CDR3: CASSEDRSVDTQYF
length: 15; D: TRBD1; J: TRBJ2-7; size: few; V: TRBV27; DNA: TGTGCCAGCAGTTTTCCGGGACAGGGTCCCTACGAGCAGTACTTC; CDR3: CASSFPGQGPYEQYF
length: 15; D: TRBD1; J: TRBJ1-2; size: few; V: TRBV4-3; DNA: TGCGCCAGCGGCCTATCAACCGGGACAGGGGGCGGCTACACCTTC; CDR3: CASGLSTGTGGGYTF
length: 15; D: TRBD2; J: TRBJ2-7; size: few; V: TRBV2; DNA: TGTGCCAGCGATGAGGCTAGCGGGGGACCTTACGAGCAGTACTTC; CDR3: CASDEASGGPYEQYF
length: 16; D: TRBD2; J: TRBJ2-3; size: -; V: TRBV5-1; DNA: TGCGCCAGCAGCTTGGGACTAGCGGGGGATACAGATACGCAGTATTTT; CDR3: CASSLGLAGDTDTQYF
length: 14; D: TRBD2; J: TRBJ2-7; size: many; V: TRBV6-2/TRBV6-3; DNA: TGTGCCAGCAGTTCCCCTAGCGGGGGCCCTCATCGGTACTTC; CDR3: CASSSPSGGPHRYF
length: 15; D: TRBD1; J: TRBJ1-2; size: -; V: TRBV7-2; DNA: TGTGCCAGCAGCGCGGGACAGGACCGTAACTATGGCTACACCTTC; CDR3: CASSAGQDRNYGYTF
length: 17; D: TRBD1; J: TRBJ2-2; size: -; V: TRBV24-1; DNA: TGTGCCACCAGTCGAAATCCGGGACAGGGTAACACCGGGGAGCTGTTTTTT; CDR3: CATSRNPGQGNTGELFF
length: 14; D: -; J: TRBJ2-7; size: -; V: TRBV18; DNA: TGTGCCAGCTCACCAGAGGTTGCGGCCTTCGAGCAGTACTTC; CDR3: CASSPEVAAFEQYF
length: 13; D: -; J: TRBJ2-5; size: few; V: TRBV6-2/TRBV6-3; DNA: TGTGCCAGCAGCGAGTTGTACCAAGAGACCCAGTACTTC; CDR3: CASSELYQETQYF
length: 16; D: -; J: TRBJ1-6; size: once; V: TRBV11-2; DNA: TGTGCCAGCAGCTTAGTTTCCGGCAGGCTTAATTCACCCCTCCACTTT; CDR3: CASSLVSGRLNSPLHF
length: 15; D: -; J: TRBJ2-7; size: few; V: TRBV20-1; DNA: TGCAGTGCTAGGGCCGGACAGATATCCTACCACGAGCAGTACTTC; CDR3: CSARAGQISYHEQYF
length: 15; D: -; J: TRBJ2-5; size: -; V: TRBV14; DNA: TGTGCCAGCAGCCAAGAATGGACTGCCCAAGAGACCCAGTACTTC; CDR3: CASSQEWTAQETQYF
length: 15; D: -; J: TRBJ2-3; size: -; V: TRBV28; DNA: TGTGCCAGCAGTTTACAGACCCTACACACAGATACGCAGTATTTT; CDR3: CASSLQTLHTDTQYF
length: 13; D: -; J: TRBJ2-3; size: -; V: TRBV24-1; DNA: TGTGCCACCGGTGCCAAAGACGGAGATACGCAGTATTTT; CDR3: CATGAKDGDTQYF
length: 15; D: -; J: TRBJ2-7; size: -; V: TRBV2; DNA: TGTGCCAACAGTGAAGTCGGATACCGCTCCTACGAGCAGTACTTC; CDR3: CANSEVGYRSYEQYF
length: 16; D: -; J: TRBJ2-2; size: -; V: TRBV4-1; DNA: TGCGCCAGCAGCCAAGACTTCGCAAAGAACACCGGGGAGCTGTTTTTT; CDR3: CASSQDFAKNTGELFF
length: 18; D: TRBD2; J: TRBJ2-3; size: few; V: TRBV5-1; DNA: TGCGCCAGCAGCTGGAATGGAGCTAGCGGGGGGGCCACAGATACGCAGTATTTT; CDR3: CASSWNGASGGATDTQYF
length: 12; D: -; J: TRBJ2-7; size: few; V: TRBV5-5; DNA: TGTGCCAGCAGCTTGGACGGACCATTTCAGTACTTC; CDR3: CASSLDGPFQYF
length: 14; D: TRBD2; J: TRBJ2-7; size: -; V: TRBV20-1; DNA: TGCAGTGCTAGAGCGCGACTAGCGGGGAACGAGCAGTACTTC; CDR3: CSARARLAGNEQYF
length: 13; D: TRBD1; J: TRBJ1-2; size: -; V: TRBV20-1; DNA: TGCAGTGCTAGGGAGGGGGCAGGGTATGGCTACACCTTC; CDR3: CSAREGAGYGYTF
length: 15; D: -; J: TRBJ2-3; size: few; V: TRBV7-8; DNA: TGTGCCAGCAGCTTAGCTGGTTATGGGACAGATACGCAGTATTTT; CDR3: CASSLAGYGTDTQYF
length: 13; D: TRBD1; J: TRBJ1-1; size: -; V: TRBV5-1; DNA: TGCGCCAGCAACGGAACAGGGGTCACTGAAGCTTTCTTT; CDR3: CASNGTGVTEAFF
length: 13; D: -; J: TRBJ1-4; size: -; V: TRBV20-1; DNA: TGCAGTGCCGAGGGTAGGGACGATGAAAAACTGTTTTTT; CDR3: CSAEGRDDEKLFF